These 22 T cell receptor beta chains were sequenced from one sample in a study of vaccination and CD4 T cells after COVID-19. Using its own MiXCR run on the PCR reads, TCRdb lists one record per CDR3 protein. In the table there are about 18,000 distinct CDR3 sequences, around two thirds of which are singletons. The specimen comprised CD4+ T cells from blood, sampled after SARS-CoV-2 vaccination. The receptors here all came from a human donor who had recovered from COVID-19.

The chain carries TRBV7-9 and TRBJ1-2; TRBD1 matches at 7 bases. CDR3 length: 14 residues. The ends lost 6 bases at V and 6 bases at J; junction bases unmatched: 10. CDR1 and CDR2 (germline): SEHNR, FQNEAQ (reference sequence). The CDR3 nucleotides are TGTGCCAGCAGGGACAAGAGGGGGCTCGATGGCTACACCTTC. Protein product: CASRDKRGLDGYTF.

There are a few counts of this clonotype. The CDR3: CATSLRTGGADTQYF. The CDR3 nucleotides read TGTGCCACCAGTCTACGGACAGGAGGGGCAGATACGCAGTATTTT. This chain links TRBV24-1 with TRBJ2-3; D is possibly TRBD1 (7 bases). Germline V gene lookup returns CDR1 KGHDR and CDR2 SFDVKD. The CDR3 sequence is 15 residues long. Trimming removed 6 bases from V and 4 bases from J, with 16 bases in between.

The V and J genes are TRBV7-2 and TRBJ1-4; tentative D call: TRBD1 (6 bases). Germline CDR1 and CDR2: SGHTA and FQGNSA. V lost 4 bases and J 11 bases, leaving 23 bases between the germline ends. This CDR3 region has 16 residues. Here the CDR3 reads CASSSSPAGAYVKLFF. DNA for the CDR3: TGTGCCAGCAGCTCCTCTCCGGCAGGGGCTTATGTGAAACTGTTTTTT.

This CDR3 is CASSENMADTQYF. In nucleotides, the CDR3 is TGCGCCAGCAGTGAGAATATGGCAGATACGCAGTATTTT. The rearrangement uses TRBV10-1 and TRBJ2-3; no firm D call. Trimming cost V 2 bases and J 4 bases, with 7 bases left between them. This CDR3 region has 13 residues. From germline, CDR1 is WNHNN and CDR2 SYGVQD (reference sequence).

This clonotype was counted between two and nine times. The chain has TRBV20-1 and TRBJ2-5; TRBD2 matches 8 bases. V gave up 4 bases and J gave up 5 bases; unmatched junction bases: 9. The CDR3 is 14 residues long. From germline, CDR1 is DFQATT and CDR2 SNEGSKA (reference sequence). This CDR3 is CSAKKAGAGETQYF. CDR3 DNA: TGCAGTGCTAAAAAAGCGGGAGCTGGTGAGACCCAGTACTTC.

The chain couples TRBV5-1 to TRBJ2-7; 8 bases are a match to TRBD2. The J call could be wrong; TRBJ2-5 is a better fit for the DNA end. Germline V lookup: CDR1 SGHRS, CDR2 YFSETQ. This CDR3 spans 14 amino acids. DNA of the CDR3: TGCGCCAGCAGCCCAGCGGGAGAGGGGGAGACCCAGTACTTC. Amino acid sequence: CASSPAGEGETQYF.

The V call is TRBV12-3 or TRBV12-4, the J call TRBJ1-6, with TRBD1 identical over 9 bases. The V and J ends lost 6 bases and 7 bases, in that order; junction bases with no gene match: 4. The CDR3 has 14 residues. In nucleotides, the CDR3 is TGTGCCAGCAGAGGACAGGGGTGGAATTCACCCCTCCACTTT. Translating gives CASRGQGWNSPLHF.

The chain employs TRBV7-3 and TRBJ2-1, with D perhaps matching TRBD1 or TRBD2 (5 bases each). CDR3 length: 12 amino acids. The germline V gene has CDR1 SGHTA and CDR2 FQGTGA. The V and J ends lost 5 bases and 10 bases respectively, with 12 bases between them. The CDR3 bases are TGTGCCAGCAGCCCAAGTGGGGGAGAGCAGTTCTTC. Its protein product is CASSPSGGEQFF.

The CDR3 DNA follows: TGTGCCAGCAGCATCGGGGAGGGCGCCTACAATGAGCAGTTCTTC. This encodes CASSIGEGAYNEQFF. The V and J genes are TRBV12-3 or TRBV12-4 and TRBJ2-1, with TRBD2 matching over 7 bases. The CDR3 spans 15 residues. Unmatched junction bases numbered 7, after V lost 6 bases and J lost 2 bases.

The rearrangement links TRBV11-2 to TRBJ2-5; the match to TRBD1 covers 10 bases. The V and J ends lost 6 bases and 1 base, in that order; junction bases with no gene match: 5. Germline CDR1 SGHAT, CDR2 FQNNGV. The CDR3 has 15 amino acids. This CDR3 is CASSWDRGFQETQYF. CDR3 sequence (DNA): TGTGCCAGCAGTTGGGACAGGGGTTTCCAAGAGACCCAGTACTTC.

The chain has TRBV6-1 and TRBJ1-4; tentatively, D is TRBD1 (6 bases). Trimming took off 4 bases at V and 4 bases at J, with 25 bases between the two ends. The V gene's germline CDR1 is MNHNS and CDR2 SASEGT. The CDR3 is 19 residues long. The CDR3 region is CASSGDGGRRVGDNEKLFF. The CDR3 nucleotides read TGTGCCAGCAGTGGTGACGGGGGGCGTAGAGTAGGGGATAATGAAAAACTGTTTTTT.

The chain has TRBV2 and TRBJ2-7; D is possibly TRBD2 (6 bases). This CDR3 contains 14 residues. CDR1 is SNHLY, CDR2 FYNNEI, per germline. V shed 2 bases and J shed 2 bases, with 10 bases lying between them. CDR3 protein: CASSELRGTYEQYF. The CDR3 nucleotides are TGTGCCAGCAGTGAATTGCGGGGCACCTACGAGCAGTACTTC.

The rearrangement links TRBV28 to TRBJ1-6, with 7 bases that match TRBD1. The ends lost 5 bases at V and 13 bases at J; junction bases unmatched: 11. Germline CDR1 reads MDHEN; CDR2 reads SYDVKM. The CDR3 totals 14 residues. CDR3 nucleotide sequence: TGTGCCAGCAGTCCCCCCGACAGGGTCATTCCCCTCCACTTT. Its protein product is CASSPPDRVIPLHF.

This clonotype was found once. V is TRBV30 and J is TRBJ1-6; no reliable D call. V lost 4 bases and J lost 9, with 13 bases in between. Germline V CDR1 and CDR2: GTSNPN, SVGIG (reference sequence). The CDR3 is made up of 13 amino acids. The chain's CDR3 is CAWNTAGFSPLHF. The CDR3 nucleotides are TGTGCCTGGAATACAGCCGGATTTTCACCCCTCCACTTT.

V gene TRBV6-1 combines with J gene TRBJ2-7, with D uncertain. In germline, CDR1 is MNHNS, CDR2 SASEGT. The CDR3 has 13 amino acids. V was pared by 6 bases and J by 1 base, with 10 bases between. CDR3 coding DNA: TGTGCCAGCAGCGACTCCCATTCCTACGAGCAGTACTTC. The encoded protein is CASSDSHSYEQYF.

This clonotype was detected a few times. The gene calls are TRBV7-6 and TRBJ1-5, with 10 bases lining up with TRBD1. CDR1 and CDR2 from the germline V gene are SGHVS and FNYEAQ. V lost 5 bases, J lost 0 bases, and 4 bases stayed unmatched. This CDR3 spans 16 amino acids. The CDR3 here is CASSKGTGDSNQPQHF. The CDR3 coding sequence is TGTGCCAGCAGCAAAGGGACAGGGGATAGCAATCAGCCCCAGCATTTT. Together with reference TRBV7-6 and TRBJ1-5, the CDR3 gives the full variable domain: GAGVSQSPRYKVTKRGQDVALRCDPISGHVSLYWYRQALGQGPEFLTYFNYEAQQDKSGLPNDRFSAERPEGSISTLTIQRTEQRDSAMYRCASSKGTGDSNQPQHFGDGTRLSIL.

The chain links TRBV20-1 to TRBJ2-5; D is unclear. Trimming removed 1 base from V and 2 bases from J, with 5 bases in between. The CDR3 sequence is 12 residues long. Germline V CDR1 and CDR2: DFQATT, SNEGSKA (reference sequence). In DNA, the CDR3 is TGCAGTGCTAGAGTCGGACAAGAGACCCAGTACTTC. This encodes CSARVGQETQYF.

This clonotype has only one observation. The J gene is TRBJ2-3, the V gene TRBV20-1; D gene uncertain. CDR1 is DFQATT, CDR2 SNEGSKA, per germline (reference sequence). This CDR3 region has 17 residues. Trimming took off 3 bases at V and 2 bases at J, with 21 bases between the two ends. The CDR3, as DNA: TGCAGTGCTAGCCCGTTGGATCGTAGAAGGCCCACAGATACGCAGTATTTT. Translated, it gives CSASPLDRRRPTDTQYF.

CDR3 sequence (DNA): TGCAGTGCTAGAGTTGGTTCAGGGGACACAGATACGCAGTATTTT. Translated: CSARVGSGDTDTQYF. The V and J genes are TRBV20-1 and TRBJ2-3, with a tentative D call TRBD1 (6 bases). Germline V CDR1 and CDR2: DFQATT, SNEGSKA (reference sequence). CDR3 length: 15 amino acids. The V end was cut by 1 base, the J end by 2 bases, with 13 bases between.

V is TRBV20-1 and J is TRBJ2-5; D is unresolved. The CDR3 totals 12 residues. V lost 3 bases and J lost 1, with 6 bases in between. CDR1 and CDR2 (germline): DFQATT, SNEGSKA (reference sequence). CDR3 region: CSASQPQETQYF. The CDR3 DNA is TGCAGTGCTAGTCAGCCCCAAGAGACCCAGTACTTC.

This chain's CDR3 is CASSDRDRGYSPLHF. CDR3 coding DNA: TGTGCCAGCAGTGACCGGGACAGGGGGTATTCACCCCTCCACTTT. The chain is built from TRBV2 and TRBJ1-6, with 11 bases matching TRBD1. Germline CDR1 reads SNHLY; CDR2 reads FYNNEI. The CDR3 runs to 15 residues. V dropped 3 bases and J dropped 8; count of bases not matched to a gene: 3.

The chain is built from TRBV20-1 and TRBJ1-5; D is possibly TRBD1 (5 bases). The length of the CDR3 is 16 residues. Germline V gives CDR1 DFQATT, CDR2 SNEGSKA (reference sequence). Trimming left V 0 bases short and J 2 bases short, with 14 bases between. The chain's CDR3 is CSARDPRGMGNQPQHF. CDR3 DNA sequence: TGCAGTGCTAGAGATCCCCGGGGGATGGGCAATCAGCCCCAGCATTTT.